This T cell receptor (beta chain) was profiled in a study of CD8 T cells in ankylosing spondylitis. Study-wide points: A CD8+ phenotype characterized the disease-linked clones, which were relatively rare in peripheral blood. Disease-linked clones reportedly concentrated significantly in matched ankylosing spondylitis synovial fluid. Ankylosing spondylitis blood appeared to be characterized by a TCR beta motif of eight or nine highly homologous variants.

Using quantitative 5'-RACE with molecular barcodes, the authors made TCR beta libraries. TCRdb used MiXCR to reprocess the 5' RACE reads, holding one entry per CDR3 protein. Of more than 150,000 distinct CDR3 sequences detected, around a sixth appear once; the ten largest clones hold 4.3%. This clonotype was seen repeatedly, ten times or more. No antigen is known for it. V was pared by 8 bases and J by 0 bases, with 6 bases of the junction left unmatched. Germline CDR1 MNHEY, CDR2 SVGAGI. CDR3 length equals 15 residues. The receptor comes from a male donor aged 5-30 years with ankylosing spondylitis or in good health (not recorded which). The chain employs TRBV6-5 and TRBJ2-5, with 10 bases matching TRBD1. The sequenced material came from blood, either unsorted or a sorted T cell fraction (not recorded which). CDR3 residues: CASLRGQGYQETQYF. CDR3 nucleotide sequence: TGTGCCAGCTTACGGGGACAGGGGTACCAAGAGACCCAGTACTTC.